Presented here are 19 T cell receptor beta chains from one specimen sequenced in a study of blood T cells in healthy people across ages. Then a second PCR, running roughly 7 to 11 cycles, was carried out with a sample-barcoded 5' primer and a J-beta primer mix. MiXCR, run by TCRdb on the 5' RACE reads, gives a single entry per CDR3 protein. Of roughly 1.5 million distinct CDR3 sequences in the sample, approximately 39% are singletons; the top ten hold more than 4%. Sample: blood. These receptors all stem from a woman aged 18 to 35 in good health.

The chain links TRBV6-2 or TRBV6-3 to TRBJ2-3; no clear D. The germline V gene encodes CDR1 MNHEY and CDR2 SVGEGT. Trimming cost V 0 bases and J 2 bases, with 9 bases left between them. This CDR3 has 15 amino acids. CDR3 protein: CASSYSSRDTDTQYF. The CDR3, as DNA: TGTGCCAGCAGTTACTCGTCTAGGGACACAGATACGCAGTATTTT.

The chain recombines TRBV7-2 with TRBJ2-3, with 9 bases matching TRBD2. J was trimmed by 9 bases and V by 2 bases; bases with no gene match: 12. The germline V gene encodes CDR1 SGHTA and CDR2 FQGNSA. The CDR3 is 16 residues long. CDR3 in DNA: TGTGCCAGCAGCTTACAAAGCGGGAGGTCCCGAGACACGCAGTATTTT. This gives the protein CASSLQSGRSRDTQYF.

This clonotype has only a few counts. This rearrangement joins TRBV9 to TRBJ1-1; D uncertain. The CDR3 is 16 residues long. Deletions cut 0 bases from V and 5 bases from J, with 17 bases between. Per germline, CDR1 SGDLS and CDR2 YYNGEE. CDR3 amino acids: CASSVGAPGLGTEAFF. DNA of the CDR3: TGTGCCAGCAGCGTAGGGGCTCCGGGGTTGGGAACTGAAGCTTTCTTT.

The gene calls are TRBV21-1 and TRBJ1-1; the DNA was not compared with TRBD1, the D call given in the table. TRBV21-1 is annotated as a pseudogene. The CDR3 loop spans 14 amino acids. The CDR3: CASSFPGVNTEAFF. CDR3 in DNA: TGTGCCAGCAGCTTCCCAGGGGTGAACACTGAAGCTTTCTTT.

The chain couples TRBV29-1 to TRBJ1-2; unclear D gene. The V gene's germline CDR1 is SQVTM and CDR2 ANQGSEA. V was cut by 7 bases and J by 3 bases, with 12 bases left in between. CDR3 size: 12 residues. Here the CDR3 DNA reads TGCAGCGGCACGCGGGAAGACTATGGCTACACCTTC. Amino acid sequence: CSGTREDYGYTF.

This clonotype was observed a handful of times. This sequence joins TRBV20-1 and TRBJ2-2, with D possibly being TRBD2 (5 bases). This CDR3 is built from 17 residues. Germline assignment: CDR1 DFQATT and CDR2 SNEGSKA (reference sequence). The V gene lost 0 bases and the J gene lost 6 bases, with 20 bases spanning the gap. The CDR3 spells CSARDRDPTTSAGELFF. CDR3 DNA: TGCAGTGCTAGAGACCGGGATCCGACTACAAGTGCCGGGGAGCTGTTTTTT.

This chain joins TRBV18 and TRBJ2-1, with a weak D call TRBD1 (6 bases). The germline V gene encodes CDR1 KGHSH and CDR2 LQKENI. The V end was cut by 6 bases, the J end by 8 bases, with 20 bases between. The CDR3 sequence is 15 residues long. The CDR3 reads CASSLRDNSRDEQFF. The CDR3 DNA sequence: TGTGCCAGCTCTCTTCGGGACAACAGCCGGGATGAGCAGTTCTTC.

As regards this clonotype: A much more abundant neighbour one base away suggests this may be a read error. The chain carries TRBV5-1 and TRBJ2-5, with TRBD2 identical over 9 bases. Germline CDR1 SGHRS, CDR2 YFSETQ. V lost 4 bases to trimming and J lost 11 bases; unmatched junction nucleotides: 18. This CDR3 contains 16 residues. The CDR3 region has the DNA TGCGCCAGCAGCCCGCAGATAGCGGGGGTTAACAATGAGCAGTACTTC. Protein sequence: CASSPQIAGVNNEQYF.

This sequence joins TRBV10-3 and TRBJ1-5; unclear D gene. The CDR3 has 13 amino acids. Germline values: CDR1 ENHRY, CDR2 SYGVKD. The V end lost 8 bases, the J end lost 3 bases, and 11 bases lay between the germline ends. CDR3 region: CAIADGLNQPQHF. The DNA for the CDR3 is TGTGCCATCGCGGACGGCCTCAATCAGCCCCAGCATTTT.

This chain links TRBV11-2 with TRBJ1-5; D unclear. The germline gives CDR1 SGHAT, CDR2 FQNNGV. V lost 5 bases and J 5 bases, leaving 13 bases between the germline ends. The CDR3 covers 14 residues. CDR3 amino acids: CASSPGLADQPQHF. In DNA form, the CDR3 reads TGTGCCAGCAGCCCGGGTTTAGCGGATCAGCCCCAGCATTTT.

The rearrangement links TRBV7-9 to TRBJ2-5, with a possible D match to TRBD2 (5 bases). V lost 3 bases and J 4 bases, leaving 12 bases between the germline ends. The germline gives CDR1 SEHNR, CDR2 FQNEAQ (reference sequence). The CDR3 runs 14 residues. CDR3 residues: CASSFISGGETQYF. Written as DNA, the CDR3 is TGTGCCAGCAGCTTCATAAGCGGCGGAGAGACCCAGTACTTC.

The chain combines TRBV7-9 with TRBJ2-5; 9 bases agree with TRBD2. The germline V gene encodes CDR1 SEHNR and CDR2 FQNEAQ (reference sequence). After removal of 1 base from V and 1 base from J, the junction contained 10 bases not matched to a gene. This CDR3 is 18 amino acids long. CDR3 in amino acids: CASSLGESDSGSQETQYF. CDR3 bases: TGTGCCAGCAGCTTAGGTGAAAGTGATAGCGGGAGCCAAGAGACCCAGTACTTC.

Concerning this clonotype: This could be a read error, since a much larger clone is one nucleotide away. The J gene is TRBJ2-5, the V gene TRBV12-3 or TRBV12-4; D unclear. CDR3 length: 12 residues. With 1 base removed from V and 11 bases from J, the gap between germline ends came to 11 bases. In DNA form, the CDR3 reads TGTGCCAGCAGTTTAGAGGTGGCTGAGCAGTACTTC. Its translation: CASSLEVAEQYF.

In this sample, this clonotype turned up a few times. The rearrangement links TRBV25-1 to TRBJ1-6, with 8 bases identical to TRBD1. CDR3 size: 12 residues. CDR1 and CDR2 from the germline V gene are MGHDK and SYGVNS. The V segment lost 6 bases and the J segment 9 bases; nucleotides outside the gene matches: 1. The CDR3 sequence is CASRQGGSPLHF. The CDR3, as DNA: TGTGCCAGCAGACAGGGGGGTTCACCCCTCCACTTT. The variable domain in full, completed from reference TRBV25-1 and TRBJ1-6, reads EADIYQTPRYLVIGTGKKITLECSQTMGHDKMYWYQQDPGMELHLIHYSYGVNSTEKGDLSSESTVSRIRTEHFPLTLESARPSHTSQYLCASRQGGSPLHFGNGTRLTVT.

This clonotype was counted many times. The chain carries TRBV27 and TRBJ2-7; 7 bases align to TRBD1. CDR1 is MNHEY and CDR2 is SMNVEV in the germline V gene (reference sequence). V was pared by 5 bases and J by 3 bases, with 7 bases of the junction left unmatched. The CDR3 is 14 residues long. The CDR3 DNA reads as TGTGCCAGCAGTCCCCGCCGGGACAGCTACGAGCAGTACTTC. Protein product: CASSPRRDSYEQYF.

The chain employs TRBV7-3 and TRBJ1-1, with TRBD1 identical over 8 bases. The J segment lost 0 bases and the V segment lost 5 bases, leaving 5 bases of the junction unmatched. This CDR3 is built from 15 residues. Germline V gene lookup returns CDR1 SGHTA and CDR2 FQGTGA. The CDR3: CASSITGGMNTEAFF. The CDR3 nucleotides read TGTGCCAGCAGCATCACAGGGGGAATGAACACTGAAGCTTTCTTT.

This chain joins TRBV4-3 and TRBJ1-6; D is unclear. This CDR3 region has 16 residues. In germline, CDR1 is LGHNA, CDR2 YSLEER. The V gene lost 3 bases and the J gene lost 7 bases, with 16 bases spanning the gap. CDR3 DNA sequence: TGCGCCAGCAGCCATCGGCGGGGAACGGGAAATTCACCCCTCCACTTT. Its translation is CASSHRRGTGNSPLHF.

The CDR3 DNA follows: TGTGCCAGCAGTCGCCAGGGGGCGAGGTACAACACTGAAGCTTTCTTT. This translates into CASSRQGARYNTEAFF. The genes are TRBV6-6 and TRBJ1-1; 8 bases are a match to TRBD1. This CDR3 region has 16 residues. Germline V gene sequence: CDR1 MNHNY, CDR2 SVGAGI (reference sequence). The ends lost 5 bases at V and 2 bases at J; junction bases unmatched: 10.

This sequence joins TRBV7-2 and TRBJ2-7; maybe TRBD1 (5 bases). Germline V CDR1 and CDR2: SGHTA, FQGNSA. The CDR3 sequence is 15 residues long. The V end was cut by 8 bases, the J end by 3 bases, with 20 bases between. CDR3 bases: TGTGCCAGCCGATATCAGCCGACAGATTACTACGAGCAGTACTTC. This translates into CASRYQPTDYYEQYF.